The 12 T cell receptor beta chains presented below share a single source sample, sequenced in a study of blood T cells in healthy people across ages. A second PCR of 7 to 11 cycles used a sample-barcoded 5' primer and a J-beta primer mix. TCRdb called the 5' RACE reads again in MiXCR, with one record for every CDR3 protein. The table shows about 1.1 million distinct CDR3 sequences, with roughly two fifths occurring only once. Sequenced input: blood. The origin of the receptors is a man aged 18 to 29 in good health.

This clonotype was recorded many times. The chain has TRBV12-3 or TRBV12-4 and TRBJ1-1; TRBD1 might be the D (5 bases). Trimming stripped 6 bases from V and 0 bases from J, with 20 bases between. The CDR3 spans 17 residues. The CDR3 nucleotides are TGTGCCAGCAGGCGGACTCCGGAGACAGAAATGAACACTGAAGCTTTCTTT. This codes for CASRRTPETEMNTEAFF.

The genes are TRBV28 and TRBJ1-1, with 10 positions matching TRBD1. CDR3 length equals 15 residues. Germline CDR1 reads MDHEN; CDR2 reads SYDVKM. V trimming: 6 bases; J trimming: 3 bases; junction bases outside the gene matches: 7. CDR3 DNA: TGTGCCAGCAGCACCCCGGGACAGGGGCACACTGAAGCTTTCTTT. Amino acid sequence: CASSTPGQGHTEAFF.

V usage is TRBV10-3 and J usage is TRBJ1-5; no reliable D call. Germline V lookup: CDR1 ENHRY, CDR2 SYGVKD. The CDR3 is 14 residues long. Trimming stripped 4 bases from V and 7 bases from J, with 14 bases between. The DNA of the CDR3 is TGTGCCATCAGTGTGTGGGGTGTCGGGCAGCCCCAGCATTTT. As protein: CAISVWGVGQPQHF.

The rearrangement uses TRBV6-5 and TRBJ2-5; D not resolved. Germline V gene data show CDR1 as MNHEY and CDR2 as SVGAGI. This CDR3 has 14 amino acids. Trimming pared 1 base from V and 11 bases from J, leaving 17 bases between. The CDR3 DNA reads TGTGCCAGCAGTTACTTCCTTGAGGCCGATGAGCAGTACTTC. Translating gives CASSYFLEADEQYF.

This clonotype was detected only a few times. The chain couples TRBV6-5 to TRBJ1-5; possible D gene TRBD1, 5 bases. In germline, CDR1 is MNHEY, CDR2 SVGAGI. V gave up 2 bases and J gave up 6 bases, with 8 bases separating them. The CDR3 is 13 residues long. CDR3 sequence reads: CASSYGRGQPQHF. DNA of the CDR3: TGTGCCAGCAGTTACGGTAGGGGTCAGCCCCAGCATTTT.

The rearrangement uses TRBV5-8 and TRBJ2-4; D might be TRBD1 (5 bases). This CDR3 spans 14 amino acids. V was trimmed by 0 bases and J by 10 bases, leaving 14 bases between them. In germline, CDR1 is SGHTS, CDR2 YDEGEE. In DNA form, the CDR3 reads TGTGCCAGCAGCTTGGAAGGGCTCCAGGGAATTCAGTACTTC. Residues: CASSLEGLQGIQYF.

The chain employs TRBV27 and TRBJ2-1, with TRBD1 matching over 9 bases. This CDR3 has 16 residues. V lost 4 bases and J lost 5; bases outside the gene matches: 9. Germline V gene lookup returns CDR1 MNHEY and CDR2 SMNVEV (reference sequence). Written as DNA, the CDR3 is TGTGCCAGCAGTTCAGCCGGGACAGGGCCTAACAATGAGCAGTTCTTC. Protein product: CASSSAGTGPNNEQFF.

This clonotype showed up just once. The chain's CDR3 is CAGGTGETTDTQYF. In nucleotides, the CDR3 is TGTGCCGGGGGAACAGGGGAAACCACAGATACGCAGTATTTT. The V call is TRBV2, the J call TRBJ2-3; 7 bases are a match to TRBD1. V shed 11 bases, J shed 2 bases, and the junction held 10 bases outside the gene matches. Per germline, CDR1 SNHLY and CDR2 FYNNEI. This CDR3 spans 14 amino acids.

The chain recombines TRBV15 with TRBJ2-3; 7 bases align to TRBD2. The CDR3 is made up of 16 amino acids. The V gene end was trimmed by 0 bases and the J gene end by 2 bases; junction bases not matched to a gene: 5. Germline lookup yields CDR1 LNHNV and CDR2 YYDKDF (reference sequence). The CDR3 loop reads CATSRDYGTTTDTQYF. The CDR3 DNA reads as TGTGCCACCAGCAGAGATTACGGGACTACCACAGATACGCAGTATTTT.

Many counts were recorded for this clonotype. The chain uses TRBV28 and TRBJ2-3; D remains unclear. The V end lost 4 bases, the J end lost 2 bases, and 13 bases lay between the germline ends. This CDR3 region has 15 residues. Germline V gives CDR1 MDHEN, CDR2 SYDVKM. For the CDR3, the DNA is TGTGCCAGCAGTTCCCCGCCCGACCTCACAGATACGCAGTATTTT. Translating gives CASSSPPDLTDTQYF.

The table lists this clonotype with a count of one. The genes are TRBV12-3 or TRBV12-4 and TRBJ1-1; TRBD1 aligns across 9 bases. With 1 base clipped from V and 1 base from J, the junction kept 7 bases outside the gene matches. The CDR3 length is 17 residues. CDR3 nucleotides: TGTGCCAGCAGTTTAGTTGGGACAGGGAAGCCGAACACTGAAGCTTTCTTT. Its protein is CASSLVGTGKPNTEAFF.

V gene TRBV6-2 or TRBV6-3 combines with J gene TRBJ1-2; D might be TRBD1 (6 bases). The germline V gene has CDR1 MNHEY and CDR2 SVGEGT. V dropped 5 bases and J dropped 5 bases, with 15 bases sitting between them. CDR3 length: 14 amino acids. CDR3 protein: CASSPTGKGYGYTF. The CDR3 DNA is TGTGCCAGCAGTCCTACAGGGAAGGGGTATGGCTACACCTTC.